This T cell receptor (beta chain) emerged from a study of CD8+CD57+ T cells in acquired aplastic anemia. Sequenced patients had shown CD8+CD57+ cell expansion by flow cytometry. Severe acquired aplastic anemia was the diagnosis recorded for all patients. J gave up 4 bases and V 6 bases, and 8 bases lay outside the gene matches. The CDR3 extends over 16 amino acids. Germline CDR1 reads SNHLY; CDR2 reads FYNNEI. There are many counts of this clonotype. It was genomic DNA that served as the template for profiling TCR beta VDJ and CDR3. Via MiXCR, TCRdb re-called the reads, giving one row per CDR3 protein. The sample has approximately 470,000 distinct CDR3 sequences, around 33% seen once.

The sample consisted of sorted CD4+, CD8+, or CD8+CD57+ T cells (not recorded which) from PBMCs. This receptor was taken from a human donor with aplastic anemia. The rearrangement links TRBV2 to TRBJ2-5; 13 bases are shared with TRBD2. CDR3 region: CASRRLAGGGTETQYF. The CDR3 coding sequence is TGTGCCAGCAGGAGACTAGCGGGAGGTGGCACAGAGACCCAGTACTTC.